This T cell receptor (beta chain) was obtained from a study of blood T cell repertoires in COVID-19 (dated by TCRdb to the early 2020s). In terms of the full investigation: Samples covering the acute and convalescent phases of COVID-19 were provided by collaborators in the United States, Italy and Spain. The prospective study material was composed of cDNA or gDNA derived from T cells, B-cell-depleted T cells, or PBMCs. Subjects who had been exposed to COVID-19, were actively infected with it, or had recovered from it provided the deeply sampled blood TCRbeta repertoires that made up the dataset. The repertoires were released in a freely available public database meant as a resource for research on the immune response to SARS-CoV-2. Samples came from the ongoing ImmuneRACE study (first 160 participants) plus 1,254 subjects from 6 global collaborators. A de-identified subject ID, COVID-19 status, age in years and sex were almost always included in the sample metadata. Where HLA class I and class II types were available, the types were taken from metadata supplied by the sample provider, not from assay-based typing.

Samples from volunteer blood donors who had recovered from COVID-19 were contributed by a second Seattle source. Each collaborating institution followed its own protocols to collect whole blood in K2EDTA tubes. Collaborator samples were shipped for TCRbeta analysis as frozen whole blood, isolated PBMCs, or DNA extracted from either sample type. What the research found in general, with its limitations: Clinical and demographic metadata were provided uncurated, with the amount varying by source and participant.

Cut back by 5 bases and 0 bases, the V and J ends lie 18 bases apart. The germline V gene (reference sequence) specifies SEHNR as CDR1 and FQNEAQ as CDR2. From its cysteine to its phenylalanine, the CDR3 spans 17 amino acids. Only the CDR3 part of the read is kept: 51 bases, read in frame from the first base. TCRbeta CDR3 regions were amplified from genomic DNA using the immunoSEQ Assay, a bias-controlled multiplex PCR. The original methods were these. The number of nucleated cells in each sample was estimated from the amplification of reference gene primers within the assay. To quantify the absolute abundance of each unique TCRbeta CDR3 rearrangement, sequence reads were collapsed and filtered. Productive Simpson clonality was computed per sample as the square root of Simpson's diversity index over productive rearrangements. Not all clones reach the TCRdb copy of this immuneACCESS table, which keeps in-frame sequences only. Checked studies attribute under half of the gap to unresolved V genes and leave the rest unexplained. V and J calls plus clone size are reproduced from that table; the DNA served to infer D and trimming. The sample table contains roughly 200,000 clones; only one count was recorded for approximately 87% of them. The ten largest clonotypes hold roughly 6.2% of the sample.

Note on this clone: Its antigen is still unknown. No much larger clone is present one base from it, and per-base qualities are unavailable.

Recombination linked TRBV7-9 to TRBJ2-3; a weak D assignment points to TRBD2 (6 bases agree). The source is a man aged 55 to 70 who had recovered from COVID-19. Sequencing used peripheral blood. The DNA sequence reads TGTGCCAGCAGCCTCCGGGTGGGGGGAAGTAGCACAGATACGCAGTATTTT. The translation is CASSLRVGGSSTDTQYF.